These T cell receptor beta chains were read from a single sample in a study of response to subunit inactivated influenza vaccine. TCRdb reprocessed the RT-PCR reads with MiXCR, giving one entry per CDR3 protein. This table has 860,000 or so distinct CDR3 sequences, around 20% appearing once. The source material was PBMCs from blood, sampled about 5 days after vaccination. Source of these receptors: a man over 45 who received an inactivated influenza vaccine. Each CDR3 is given with its conserved first and last residue. The D gene is left open where the match is weak. For some rows the clone size is stated as once, few or many, or as a class when expanded; others skip it.

j_gene,d_gene,v_gene,abundance,CDR3aa,CDR3nt
TRBJ1-2,.,TRBV12-3/TRBV12-4,.,CASTQGRIYGYTF,TGTGCCAGCACCCAGGGGCGAATCTATGGCTACACCTTC
TRBJ1-1,.,TRBV5-6,.,CASSLGTSGMNTEAFF,TGTGCCAGCAGCTTGGGAACTTCAGGGATGAACACTGAAGCTTTCTTT
TRBJ2-1,.,TRBV5-1,.,CASSLGRGHVSNEQFF,TGCGCCAGCAGCTTGGGCCGAGGACACGTCAGCAATGAGCAGTTCTTC
TRBJ2-1,.,TRBV6-6,.,CASSYRLHEQFF,TGTGCCAGCAGCTACCGGCTTCATGAGCAGTTCTTC
TRBJ1-5,TRBD1,TRBV20-1,.,CSARAGTGHQPQHF,TGCAGTGCTAGAGCCGGGACAGGGCACCAGCCCCAGCATTTT
TRBJ2-1,TRBD2,TRBV10-3,.,CAISGTSGRADNEQFF,TGTGCCATCAGTGGGACTAGCGGGAGGGCCGACAATGAGCAGTTCTTC
TRBJ1-6,.,TRBV20-1,.,CSAARKNSPLHF,TGCAGTGCTGCTCGGAAAAATTCACCCCTCCACTTT
TRBJ2-7,TRBD2,TRBV15,few,CATSRDLGAGVGEQYF,TGTGCCACCAGCAGAGACCTCGGAGCGGGAGTGGGCGAGCAGTACTTC
TRBJ2-1,TRBD2,TRBV2,few,CASKTGTNYNEQFF,TGTGCCAGCAAGACCGGGACTAACTACAATGAGCAGTTCTTC
TRBJ2-7,.,TRBV5-1,.,CASSFDRSGSYEQYF,TGCGCCAGCAGTTTTGACAGGTCTGGCTCCTACGAGCAGTACTTC
TRBJ2-1,.,TRBV7-2,few,CASSLDGGEYNEQFF,TGTGCCAGCAGCTTAGATGGCGGAGAGTACAATGAGCAGTTCTTC